This T cell receptor (beta chain) stems from a study of tumor-infiltrating lymphocytes in primary liver carcinoma. Synthesis of TCR beta cDNA was carried out from 500 ng total RNA with a constant-region primer. Each TCR beta library was derived from three nested multiplex PCR rounds that employed slightly modified ARM-PCR. A C-beta reverse primer and TRBV1-TRBV30 forward primers served in each of the first two PCR rounds, at 9 to 11 cycles apiece. TCRdb ran MiXCR on the multiplex PCR reads and lists one entry per CDR3 protein. The sample has about 97,000 distinct CDR3 sequences, 55% to 80% seen once. Both RNA and DNA were isolated together from around 20-30 mg of bulk tissue that had not been sorted. Many counts were recorded for this clonotype. In germline, CDR1 is SGHNT, CDR2 YYREEE (reference sequence). V was trimmed by 1 base and J by 1 base, leaving 7 bases between them. This CDR3 spans 14 amino acids.

The clonotype originates from a woman aged 55-70 years with primary liver carcinoma and hepatitis B virus infection. The rearrangement uses TRBV5-4 and TRBJ2-3; no clear D gene. Sequencing was performed on liver tumor tissue from sampling region 2. Subset given: tumor region T2, inferior pole. The CDR3 DNA reads as TGTGCCAGCAGCTTGAGGCAGGGCACAGATACGCAGTATTTT. It encodes CASSLRQGTDTQYF.